This T cell receptor beta chain is from a study of radiotherapy plus CTLA-4 blockade in lung cancer. General observations from the study: Together with interferon-beta, which increased in serum after radiation, early dynamic changes in blood T cell clones were reportedly the best predictors of response.

This clone was seen only a few times. The antigen remains undetermined. Treatment of patients with chemo-refractory metastatic non-small-cell lung cancer consisted of focal radiation plus CTLA-4 blockade with ipilimumab. Repertoires were generated with immunoSEQ multiplex PCR, while TCRdb's copy carries only in-frame clones and drops some. This repertoire shows about 98,000 clones, more than 75% found once; its top ten account for 3% to 3.5%. The starting material was peripheral blood, obtained from a patient treated with radiotherapy plus ipilimumab. This TCR was sampled from a human donor with non-small cell lung cancer who had a partial response to radiotherapy plus ipilimumab.

The CDR3 region has the DNA TGTGCCAGCAGGCCCCCCGCCGGGGTCGGCACTGAAGCTTTCTTT. It specifies CASRPPAGVGTEAFF. The chain is built from TRBV6-5 and TRBJ1-1; no clear D gene. The germline V and J ends were trimmed by 6 bases and 4 bases, with 18 bases remaining between them. Germline V gives CDR1 MNHEY, CDR2 SVGAGI. The CDR3 extends over 15 amino acids.